What follows are 28 T cell receptor beta chains derived from one specimen sequenced in a study of blood T cell repertoires in COVID-19. Data came from immunoSEQ multiplex PCR; TCRdb stores just in-frame clones and leaves some out. Found here are 350,000 or so clones, roughly 84% of them singletons; the top ten hold more than 0.8%. Sequencing was carried out using PBMCs or T cells enriched from blood (not recorded which). These receptors originate from a woman in her twenties or thirties who had recovered from COVID-19.

As DNA, the CDR3 is TGCGCCAGCAGCCAAGATGACGGCGGTCCCTACGAGCAGTACTTC. This sequence encodes CASSQDDGGPYEQYF. The rearrangement joins TRBV4-1 to TRBJ2-7; D remains unclear. The V and J ends lost 0 bases and 2 bases respectively, with 11 bases between them. Germline V gene data show CDR1 as MGHRA and CDR2 as YSYEKL. This CDR3 spans 15 amino acids.

This clone was counted at least ten times. This sequence joins TRBV6-6 and TRBJ2-7; D might be TRBD1 (6 bases). V dropped 5 bases and J dropped 3 bases, with 8 bases sitting between them. This CDR3 spans 12 amino acids. CDR1 MNHNY and CDR2 SVGAGI come from the germline V gene (reference sequence). CDR3 sequence: CASSTQGYEQYF. CDR3 bases: TGTGCCAGCAGTACACAGGGCTACGAGCAGTACTTC.

The chain is built from TRBV28 and TRBJ1-4, with 9 bases fitting TRBD1. Trimming took 10 bases from V and 2 from J; bases not matched to a gene: 14. Looked up from germline, CDR1 is MDHEN and CDR2 is SYDVKM. The CDR3 has 17 residues. CDR3 region: CAILRQGGELTNEKLFF. The CDR3 DNA follows: TGTGCCATCCTCCGACAGGGGGGAGAGCTGACTAATGAAAAACTGTTTTTT.

V gene TRBV11-2 combines with J gene TRBJ1-1, with D unclear. Germline lookup yields CDR1 SGHAT and CDR2 FQNNGV. V lost 7 bases and J 9 bases, leaving 6 bases between the germline ends. The CDR3 has 9 residues. The CDR3 DNA is TGTGCCAGCACCCTAAAAGCTTTCTTT. Protein: CASTLKAFF.

This clone has just a few counts. This chain joins TRBV29-1 and TRBJ1-1, with a tentative D call TRBD1 (5 bases). The CDR3 contains 16 residues. Germline V lookup: CDR1 SQVTM, CDR2 ANQGSEA. The V end was cut by 0 bases, the J end by 1 base, with 15 bases between. In nucleotides, the CDR3 is TGCAGCGTTGAAGATCGAGGCAGGGAAGGGAACACTGAAGCTTTCTTT. It yields the protein CSVEDRGREGNTEAFF.

The chain couples TRBV6-5 to TRBJ1-2; TRBD1 agrees at 9 bases. Germline V lookup: CDR1 MNHEY, CDR2 SVGAGI. The CDR3 loop spans 14 amino acids. Germline trimming cut 6 bases from V and 4 bases from J; bases unmatched to any gene: 6. Here the CDR3 DNA reads TGTGCCAGCAGAAACAGGGGGCGCGGCTATGGCTACACCTTC. Amino acid sequence: CASRNRGRGYGYTF.

Only a few counts were recorded for this clone. V and J are TRBV5-4 and TRBJ2-7, with D possibly TRBD1 on 5 matching bases. V dropped 0 bases and J dropped 0 bases, with 7 bases sitting between them. Germline CDR1 reads SGHNT; CDR2 reads YYREEE (reference sequence). The CDR3 is 14 residues long. Here the CDR3 reads CASSLAQVSYEQYF. The CDR3 DNA is TGTGCCAGCAGCTTGGCACAGGTCTCCTACGAGCAGTACTTC. Using reference TRBV5-4 and TRBJ2-7 for the parts outside the CDR3, the full variable domain is ETGVTQSPTHLIKTRGQQVTLRCSSQSGHNTVSWYQQALGQGPQFIFQYYREEENGRGNFPPRFSGLQFPNYSSELNVNALELDDSALYLCASSLAQVSYEQYFGPGTRLTVT.

CDR3 region: CASSQGGEMSSYNSPLHF. CDR3 in DNA: TGTGCCAGCAGCCAAGGGGGCGAGATGAGCTCCTATAATTCACCCCTCCACTTT. The J gene is TRBJ1-6, the V gene TRBV4-2, with TRBD1 as a possible D gene (5 bases). CDR3 length: 18 residues. V was trimmed by 1 base and J by 0 bases, leaving 13 bases between them. Looked up from germline, CDR1 is LGHNA and CDR2 is YNFKEQ.

The chain has TRBV30 and TRBJ2-1; 8 bases are shared with TRBD2. Germline-derived CDR1 and CDR2 are GTSNPN and SVGIG (reference sequence). Trimming cost V 3 bases and J 0 bases; bases outside gene matches: 22. CDR3 length equals 21 residues. The CDR3 DNA follows: TGTGCCTGGAGCTTACAGTGGTCGGGGGGGCCATTTTCTCCCTCCTACAATGAGCAGTTCTTC. The encoded protein is CAWSLQWSGGPFSPSYNEQFF.

The chain uses TRBV27 and TRBJ2-7, with D possibly being TRBD2 (5 bases). Germline V lookup: CDR1 MNHEY, CDR2 SMNVEV (reference sequence). The CDR3 spans 14 residues. V lost 5 bases to trimming and J lost 7 bases, with 18 bases between them. The CDR3 protein is CASSLARGSREQYF. The CDR3 coding sequence is TGTGCCAGCAGTCTTGCTAGAGGGTCTCGGGAGCAGTACTTC.

This clone has a handful of counts. The chain combines TRBV3-1 (or the pseudogene TRBV3-2) with TRBJ1-4; 9 bases are shared with TRBD1. This CDR3 has 16 residues. Unmatched junction bases numbered 9, after V lost 2 bases and J lost 8 bases. Looked up from germline, CDR1 is LGHDT and CDR2 is YNNKEL (reference sequence). CDR3 residues: CASSQRTGGRREKLFF. The CDR3 bases are TGTGCCAGCAGCCAACGTACAGGGGGCCGACGGGAAAAACTGTTTTTT.

The J gene is TRBJ1-4, the V gene TRBV7-2; 8 bases line up with TRBD1. The CDR3 spans 15 residues. Trimming took 5 bases from V and 3 from J; bases not matched to a gene: 5. Germline lookup yields CDR1 SGHTA and CDR2 FQGNSA. The DNA for the CDR3 is TGTGCCAGCAGCGTAACAGGGGGATCTAATGAAAAACTGTTTTTT. Amino acids: CASSVTGGSNEKLFF.

The chain uses TRBV6-1 and TRBJ1-2, with 8 bases identical to TRBD1. The length of the CDR3 is 18 residues. Germline values: CDR1 MNHNS, CDR2 SASEGT. V lost 3 bases to trimming and J lost 4 bases; unmatched junction nucleotides: 16. CDR3 region: CASSEEPGQVYGVYGYTF. The DNA for the CDR3 is TGTGCCAGCAGTGAGGAACCGGGACAGGTATACGGGGTCTATGGCTACACCTTC.

This clone was counted a few times. The rearrangement links TRBV27 to TRBJ1-2, with D tentatively TRBD1 (6 bases). This CDR3 has 13 amino acids. Trimming shortened V by 6 bases and J by 3 bases, and 11 bases separated the two germline ends. Germline CDR1 MNHEY, CDR2 SMNVEV (reference sequence). In DNA, the CDR3 is TGTGCCAGCAGGAAGACAGGAGACTATGGCTACACCTTC. It is translated as CASRKTGDYGYTF.

The V and J genes are TRBV11-2 and TRBJ1-3; D is perhaps TRBD1 (5 bases). This CDR3 is built from 15 residues. Germline loops: CDR1 SGHAT, CDR2 FQNNGV. V dropped 4 bases and J dropped 4 bases, with 14 bases sitting between them. The CDR3 sequence: CASSSGPGVGNTIYF. CDR3 nucleotide sequence: TGTGCCAGCAGCTCAGGTCCGGGGGTGGGAAACACCATATATTTT. The full variable domain, its missing parts supplied by reference TRBV11-2 and TRBJ1-3, is EAGVAQSPRYKIIEKRQSVAFWCNPISGHATLYWYQQILGQGPKLLIQFQNNGVVDDSQLPKDRFSAERLKGVDSTLKIQPAKLEDSAVYLCASSSGPGVGNTIYFGEGSWLTVV.

J is TRBJ1-1 and V is TRBV5-1, with a tentative D call TRBD1 (6 bases). This CDR3 is 14 amino acids long. V was pared by 5 bases and J by 5 bases, with 16 bases between. Per germline, CDR1 SGHRS and CDR2 YFSETQ. The CDR3 reads CASSYQGSGTEAFF. CDR3 sequence (DNA): TGCGCCAGCAGTTATCAGGGGTCAGGGACTGAAGCTTTCTTT.

This clone was picked up one time. The V and J genes are TRBV3-1 (or the pseudogene TRBV3-2) and TRBJ2-2; D unresolved. Deletions cut 3 bases from V and 7 bases from J, with 6 bases between. The CDR3 loop spans 12 amino acids. Germline V CDR1 and CDR2: LGHDT, YNNKEL (reference sequence). The CDR3 loop reads CASSQLYGELFF. CDR3 nucleotides: TGTGCCAGCAGCCAGTTGTACGGGGAGCTGTTTTTT.

As for this clone: This sample includes further DNA sequences coding for the same CDR3. The chain carries TRBV5-1 and TRBJ2-2, with D uncertain. Per germline, CDR1 SGHRS and CDR2 YFSETQ. The CDR3 spans 14 residues. Trimming removed 0 bases at V and 2 bases at J, with 5 bases between. CDR3 amino acids: CASSLGQNTGELFF. The CDR3 DNA reads as TGCGCCAGCAGCTTGGGGCAAAACACCGGGGAGCTGTTTTTT.

In DNA, the CDR3 is TGTGCCACCGGACAGCCCTTCGAGGCTTTCTTT. Amino acids: CATGQPFEAFF. The chain has TRBV28 and TRBJ1-1; D is perhaps TRBD1 (6 bases). V was shortened by 10 bases and J by 11 bases, with 17 bases between the two germline ends. The CDR3 is 11 residues long. Germline V gene lookup returns CDR1 MDHEN and CDR2 SYDVKM.

The chain couples TRBV7-2 to TRBJ2-1; 13 bases align to TRBD2. The CDR3 extends over 17 amino acids. V lost 3 bases, J lost 5 bases, and 7 bases stayed unmatched. The germline V gene has CDR1 SGHTA and CDR2 FQGNSA. The CDR3 region is CASSFRTSGGPNNEQFF. CDR3 DNA sequence: TGTGCCAGCAGCTTTCGGACTAGCGGGGGCCCTAACAATGAGCAGTTCTTC.

This clone showed up just once. The chain uses TRBV27 and TRBJ1-1; 7 bases line up with TRBD1. After removal of 2 bases from V and 5 bases from J, the junction contained 2 bases not matched to a gene. The germline V gene has CDR1 MNHEY and CDR2 SMNVEV (reference sequence). This CDR3 region has 13 residues. The CDR3 loop reads CASSLTGATEAFF. The CDR3 nucleotides read TGTGCCAGCAGTTTAACAGGGGCTACTGAAGCTTTCTTT.

The chain uses TRBV11-2 and TRBJ1-2, with 9 positions matching TRBD1. J gave up 6 bases and V 2 bases, and 1 base lay outside the gene matches. The CDR3 extends over 13 amino acids. CDR1 and CDR2 from the germline V gene are SGHAT and FQNNGV. The CDR3 protein is CASSLWTGDGYTF. The CDR3, as DNA: TGTGCCAGCAGCTTATGGACAGGGGATGGCTACACCTTC.

The chain combines TRBV2 with TRBJ2-5; TRBD1 matches 8 bases. Looked up from germline, CDR1 is SNHLY and CDR2 is FYNNEI. This CDR3 has 13 amino acids. The junction had 5 bases not matched to a gene; V was cut back by 7 bases and J by 4 bases. The CDR3 nucleotides are TGTGCCAGCACCGGAGACAGGGGAGAGACCCAGTACTTC. Its translation: CASTGDRGETQYF.

The genes are TRBV3-1 (or the pseudogene TRBV3-2) and TRBJ1-1, with D unresolved. Germline values: CDR1 LGHDT, CDR2 YNNKEL (reference sequence). The V gene lost 0 bases and the J gene lost 1 base, with 9 bases spanning the gap. This CDR3 is 15 amino acids long. Here the CDR3 reads CASSQEAWANTEAFF. In DNA, the CDR3 is TGTGCCAGCAGCCAAGAAGCCTGGGCGAACACTGAAGCTTTCTTT.

The rearrangement links TRBV10-3 to TRBJ1-4, with D possibly matching TRBD1 (6 bases). V was trimmed by 5 bases and J by 0 bases, leaving 10 bases between them. CDR1 is ENHRY and CDR2 is SYGVKD in the germline V gene. This CDR3 is 15 amino acids long. The CDR3 sequence: CAISSGAPTNEKLFF. DNA of the CDR3: TGTGCCATCAGTTCAGGGGCCCCAACTAATGAAAAACTGTTTTTT.

This clone was seen only once. This rearrangement joins TRBV5-1 to TRBJ1-1; D might be TRBD1 (5 bases). Deletions cut 0 bases from V and 0 bases from J, with 6 bases between. This CDR3 is built from 14 residues. The germline CDR1 and CDR2 sequences are SGHRS and YFSETQ. The CDR3 spells CASSLGQMNTEAFF. Here the CDR3 DNA reads TGCGCCAGCAGCTTGGGACAGATGAACACTGAAGCTTTCTTT.

The chain couples TRBV6-1 to TRBJ2-7; perhaps TRBD1 as D (5 bases). Germline CDR1 reads MNHNS; CDR2 reads SASEGT. V lost 1 base and J 4 bases, leaving 17 bases between the germline ends. CDR3 length: 16 residues. CDR3 in amino acids: CASSEGRTPVGYEQYF. Written as DNA, the CDR3 is TGTGCCAGCAGTGAAGGACGGACACCTGTAGGGTACGAGCAGTACTTC.

The chain joins TRBV12-1 to TRBJ2-1; TRBD1 is taken as the D call from the table, unchecked against the DNA. TRBV12-1 is a pseudogene. The CDR3 length is 17 residues. CDR3: CASRPEEAGQGVDEQFF. Written as DNA, the CDR3 is TGTGCCAGCAGACCAGAAGAGGCCGGGCAGGGCGTCGATGAGCAGTTCTTC.